The T cell receptor (beta chain) under discussion was sequenced for a study of CD4 and CD8 cells across lung adenocarcinoma regions. Localized lung adenocarcinoma, a non-small cell lung cancer, affected the donors. Using its own MiXCR run on the PCR reads, TCRdb lists one record per CDR3 protein. The data hold approximately 9,100 distinct CDR3 sequences, with approximately 50% observed a single time. The sample consisted of CD4+ T cells from the margin of a lung tumor. The source is a male donor with lung adenocarcinoma. The CD4 and CD8 labels of this study may be unreliable.

The CDR3 protein is CASSLNPGGSEQFF. In DNA, the CDR3 is TGTGCCAGCAGTTTAAACCCCGGGGGGAGTGAGCAGTTCTTC. The chain combines TRBV12-3 or TRBV12-4 with TRBJ2-1; 7 bases fit TRBD2. V was clipped by 2 bases and J by 9 bases; unmatched bases: 7. The CDR3 covers 14 residues.